The 16 T cell receptor beta chains given below trace back to one sample, sequenced in a study of CD8 T cells in ankylosing spondylitis. Antigens of these TCRs are unknown. Overall study findings and caveats: Eight highly homologous variants made up a TCR beta motif, and this motif appeared characteristic of ankylosing spondylitis blood.

TCRdb reanalysed the 5' RACE reads using MiXCR and keeps one entry per CDR3 protein. This table has about 220,000 distinct CDR3 sequences, around 6.6% appearing once. The material sequenced was blood, either unsorted or a sorted T cell fraction (not recorded which). The receptors stem from a male donor with ankylosing spondylitis.

Many counts were recorded for this clonotype. The genes are TRBV2 and TRBJ2-7; TRBD1 agrees at 8 bases. There are 14 residues in the CDR3. Germline-derived CDR1 and CDR2 are SNHLY and FYNNEI. V was clipped by 2 bases and J by 3 bases; unmatched bases: 3. In DNA form, the CDR3 reads TGTGCCAGCAGTGAAAGGGACAGGTTCTACGAGCAGTACTTC. Protein: CASSERDRFYEQYF.

This clonotype has a handful of counts. The V and J genes are TRBV20-1 and TRBJ1-5; D perhaps matches TRBD1 (5 bases). The CDR3 sequence is 14 residues long. Germline CDR1 and CDR2: DFQATT and SNEGSKA (reference sequence). V was cut by 6 bases and J by 1 base, with 13 bases left in between. The CDR3 loop is CSALRGRSNQPQHF. The CDR3 DNA reads as TGCAGTGCCCTAAGGGGTAGGAGCAATCAGCCCCAGCATTTT.

About this clonotype itself: A much larger clone differs by one base, so this may be a read error. V usage is TRBV7-8 and J usage is TRBJ2-1; D is tentatively TRBD1 or TRBD2 (6 bases each). This CDR3 is built from 14 residues. Germline CDR1 is SGHVS and CDR2 is FQNEAQ. Written as DNA, the CDR3 is TGTGCCACGGGGGCTTGGAGCTCCTACAATGAGCAGTCCTTC. It specifies CATGAWSSYNEQSF.

The chain employs TRBV28 and TRBJ2-7, with D unresolved. Germline lookup yields CDR1 MDHEN and CDR2 SYDVKM. The CDR3 totals 15 residues. Between the trimmed V and J ends, which lost 6 bases and 1 base, there was a span of 16 bases. CDR3 in amino acids: CASRTREQPSYEQYF. The CDR3, as DNA: TGTGCCAGCAGGACCCGTGAACAGCCGTCCTACGAGCAGTACTTC.

At least ten counts were recorded for this clonotype. The V call is TRBV29-1, the J call TRBJ1-1; D gene unclear. Germline values: CDR1 SQVTM, CDR2 ANQGSEA. Trimming stripped 5 bases from V and 1 base from J, with 8 bases between. The CDR3 is 12 residues long. The CDR3 is CSVHPGNTEAFF. The CDR3 nucleotides are TGCAGCGTTCATCCAGGGAACACTGAAGCTTTCTTT. The full variable domain, in which reference TRBV29-1 and TRBJ1-1 provide the parts outside the CDR3, is SAVISQKPSRDICQRGTSLTIQCQVDSQVTMMFWYRQQPGQSLTLIATANQGSEATYESGFVIDKFPISRPNLTFSTLTVSNMSPEDSSIYLCSVHPGNTEAFFGQGTRLTVV.

This clonotype was picked up many times. The CDR3 loop is CASSQVYAASNQPQHF. In DNA form, the CDR3 reads TGCGCCAGCAGCCAAGTCTACGCGGCTAGCAATCAGCCCCAGCATTTT. This chain links TRBV4-3 with TRBJ1-5; D uncertain. There are 16 residues in the CDR3. The V end was cut by 1 base, the J end by 0 bases, with 10 bases between. Germline lookup yields CDR1 LGHNA and CDR2 YSLEER.

This clonotype has at least ten counts. The rearrangement uses TRBV5-4 and TRBJ1-1, with D possibly TRBD1 on 5 matching bases. The V and J ends lost 9 bases and 0 bases respectively, with 18 bases between them. The CDR3 runs to 15 residues. Germline loops: CDR1 SGHNT, CDR2 YYREEE (reference sequence). The CDR3: CAITTWGHMNTEAFF. CDR3 nucleotide sequence: TGTGCCATCACGACCTGGGGCCACATGAACACTGAAGCTTTCTTT.

This clonotype has ten or more counts. The rearrangement joins TRBV12-3 or TRBV12-4 to TRBJ1-5, with D hard to call. The V end was cut by 3 bases, the J end by 9 bases, with 12 bases between. CDR3 length equals 13 residues. CDR3 region: CASSFGAVGPQHF. The CDR3 coding sequence is TGTGCCAGCAGTTTTGGTGCCGTGGGGCCCCAGCATTTT.

This clonotype occurred many times. The chain combines TRBV14 with TRBJ2-7; 8 bases match TRBD2. This CDR3 spans 17 amino acids. The J segment lost 0 bases and the V segment lost 1 base, leaving 8 bases of the junction unmatched. Per germline, CDR1 SGHDN and CDR2 FVKESK. The CDR3 DNA reads TGTGCCAGCAGCCAAGCTCGCGGGGGGCGCCTCTCCTACGAGCAGTACTTC. Translation gives CASSQARGGRLSYEQYF.

This clonotype was found many times. This chain connects TRBV20-1 to TRBJ2-5, with unresolved D. Germline lookup yields CDR1 DFQATT and CDR2 SNEGSKA (reference sequence). V was trimmed by 8 bases and J by 5 bases, leaving 12 bases between them. The CDR3 sequence is 11 residues long. DNA of the CDR3: TGCAGTCCCAAGTTTGGGGAGACCCAGTACTTC. This sequence encodes CSPKFGETQYF.

This clonotype was seen at least ten times. The V and J genes are TRBV14 and TRBJ2-7; the match to TRBD2 covers 11 bases. The CDR3 totals 15 residues. J gave up 3 bases and V 4 bases, and 5 bases lay outside the gene matches. Germline CDR1 reads SGHDN; CDR2 reads FVKESK. CDR3 sequence: CASSRLAGPDYEQYF. Written as DNA, the CDR3 is TGTGCCAGCAGCCGACTAGCGGGGCCGGACTACGAGCAGTACTTC.

This clonotype was seen many times. This sequence joins TRBV10-2 and TRBJ1-1; D call uncertain. Germline V lookup: CDR1 WSHSY, CDR2 SAAADI. V gave up 7 bases and J gave up 6 bases, with 12 bases separating them. This CDR3 is built from 12 residues. The CDR3 loop reads CASTPGAAEAFF. The CDR3 region has the DNA TGCGCCAGCACCCCGGGCGCCGCTGAAGCTTTCTTT.

This clonotype was detected ten times or more. The chain combines TRBV7-9 with TRBJ1-2; no reliable D call. CDR1 and CDR2 from the germline V gene are SEHNR and FQNEAQ (reference sequence). CDR3 length: 16 amino acids. V gave up 2 bases and J gave up 1 base, with 14 bases separating them. The CDR3 nucleotides read TGTGCCAGCAGCTTACGCTCCCAGACCTTTAACTATGGCTACACCTTC. Its protein product is CASSLRSQTFNYGYTF.

This clonotype was picked up many times. The chain recombines TRBV24-1 with TRBJ1-5; maybe TRBD1 (5 bases). Looked up from germline, CDR1 is KGHDR and CDR2 is SFDVKD. The V and J ends lost 10 bases and 0 bases respectively, with 15 bases between them. The CDR3 runs to 15 residues. The CDR3 nucleotides read TGTGCCACTCAGAGGGACGGATATAGCAATCAGCCCCAGCATTTT. Protein sequence: CATQRDGYSNQPQHF.

This clonotype was detected many times. The chain links TRBV12-3 or TRBV12-4 to TRBJ1-4; no clear D. CDR3 length: 14 amino acids. Trimming removed 2 bases from V and 8 bases from J, with 12 bases in between. The CDR3 sequence: CASSLSPTGEKLFF. The CDR3 DNA sequence: TGTGCCAGCAGTTTATCCCCAACGGGAGAAAAACTGTTTTTT.

This clonotype was seen repeatedly, ten times or more. This chain links TRBV5-6 with TRBJ2-2, with D perhaps assigned TRBD1 or TRBD2 (5 bases each). Trimming shortened V by 6 bases and J by 7 bases, and 19 bases separated the two germline ends. This CDR3 has 15 amino acids. CDR1 and CDR2 (germline): SGHDT, YYEEEE. The CDR3 loop is CASILRGRPDGELFF. The CDR3 coding sequence is TGTGCCAGCATCCTCCGGGGACGCCCGGACGGGGAGCTGTTTTTT.